What follows is one T cell receptor (beta chain) and its context. Its antigen remains unknown. This record comes from a study of T cell repertoires in cytomegalovirus infection. The overall study: Well-studied HLA-B-restricted CMV epitopes were used in the study alongside recently identified HLA-C-restricted ones. Shared public TCR beta signatures pointed to both CMV infection and a matching HLA type. Regarding the study as a whole: CMV-specific TCR beta clonotypes restricted by HLA-C were the ones dominating the ex vivo response. Identification of carriers of CMV plus the relevant HLA was achieved through cumulative public TCR beta family frequency.

TCRdb passed the reads through MiXCR, listing each CDR3 protein once. The sample holds about 310,000 distinct CDR3 sequences, approximately 25% seen once. CDR1 and CDR2 (germline): DFQATT, SNEGSKA (reference sequence). The V end lost 1 base, the J end lost 6 bases, and 13 bases lay between the germline ends. This CDR3 comprises 14 residues. This TCR was recovered from a human donor in good health (CMV status not recorded). Some clones in this sample may be carry-over from other donors' samples. The gene calls are TRBV20-1 and TRBJ1-3, with D possibly matching TRBD1 (5 bases). Here the sequenced sample was cultured PBMCs, taken from culture after CMV antigen stimulation. In nucleotides, the CDR3 is TGCAGTGCTAGAGGGGGCAGGGTGAAAAACACCATATATTTT. Residues: CSARGGRVKNTIYF.